The 5 T cell receptor beta chains presented below share a single source sample, sequenced in a study of T cells in localized non-small cell lung cancer. Assay: immunoSEQ multiplex PCR; the TCRdb copy retains only in-frame clones and omits some. The sample has under 1,200 clones; around a fifth are singletons. The source material was normal lung tissue next to the tumor, sampled before any cancer treatment. The receptors were sampled from a male donor at least 60 years old with stage II lung adenocarcinoma.

The CDR3 coding sequence is TGTGCCAGCTCACCTGGGTTCCACGAGCAGTACTTC. Protein: CASSPGFHEQYF. The chain is built from TRBV18 and TRBJ2-7; D gene uncertain. Germline CDR1 and CDR2: KGHSH and LQKENI. This CDR3 is 12 amino acids long. Trimming took 3 bases from V and 5 from J, leaving 8 bases between them.

The V and J genes are TRBV6-8 and TRBJ1-2, with unresolved D. V lost 0 bases and J lost 0, with 8 bases in between. Looked up from germline, CDR1 is MNHGY and CDR2 is SAAAGT. This CDR3 contains 15 residues. The CDR3 loop is CASSYSTYPNYGYTF. DNA of the CDR3: TGTGCCAGCAGTTACTCCACTTACCCTAACTATGGCTACACCTTC.

By share, this clone ranks as large. The CDR3 DNA reads TGTGCCAGCAGCTTGTTTCGAGGGGCTAATGAAAAACTGTTTTTT. Translated, it gives CASSLFRGANEKLFF. The chain has TRBV11-3 and TRBJ1-4; tentatively, D is TRBD1 (5 bases). Trimming removed 3 bases at V and 3 bases at J, with 11 bases between. CDR3 size: 15 residues. Germline V CDR1 and CDR2: SGHNT, YENEEA. Looking up the rest from reference TRBV11-3 and TRBJ1-4 gives the full variable domain: EAGVVQSPRYKIIEKKQPVAFWCNPISGHNTLYWYLQNLGQGPELLIRYENEEAVDDSQLPKDRFSAERLKGVDSTLKIQPAELGDSAVYLCASSLFRGANEKLFFGSGTQLSVL.

This clone occurred a few times. This rearrangement joins TRBV10-2 to TRBJ1-2; weak D call: TRBD1 (5 bases). Trimming removed 2 bases from V and 5 bases from J, with 9 bases in between. This CDR3 is 13 amino acids long. The germline CDR1 and CDR2 sequences are WSHSY and SAAADI. CDR3 coding DNA: TGCGCCAGCAGTGAGCCTCAGGGTTATGGCTACACCTTC. As protein: CASSEPQGYGYTF.

This clone came up a few times. The rearrangement uses TRBV19 and TRBJ1-1; a possible D gene is TRBD1 (5 bases). Trimming cost V 3 bases and J 0 bases, with 8 bases left between them. Germline CDR1 LNHDA, CDR2 SQIVND (reference sequence). The CDR3 spans 14 residues. CDR3 DNA: TGTGCCAGTAGTATGACAGCCATGAACACTGAAGCTTTCTTT. Translating gives CASSMTAMNTEAFF.